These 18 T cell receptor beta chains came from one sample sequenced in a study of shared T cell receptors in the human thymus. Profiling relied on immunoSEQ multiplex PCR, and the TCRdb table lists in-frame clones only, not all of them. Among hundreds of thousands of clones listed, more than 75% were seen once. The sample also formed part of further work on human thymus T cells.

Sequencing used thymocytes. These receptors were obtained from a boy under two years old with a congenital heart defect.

As DNA, the CDR3 is TGTGCCAGCAGCACTCTTGGGGGCCGGGGCTACACCTTC. It codes for CASSTLGGRGYTF. This chain links TRBV13 with TRBJ1-2; perhaps TRBD1 as D (6 bases). The ends were cut back, 5 bases at V and 8 bases at J, with 15 bases in the middle. This CDR3 comprises 13 residues. CDR1 is PRHDT, CDR2 FYEKMQ, per germline (reference sequence).

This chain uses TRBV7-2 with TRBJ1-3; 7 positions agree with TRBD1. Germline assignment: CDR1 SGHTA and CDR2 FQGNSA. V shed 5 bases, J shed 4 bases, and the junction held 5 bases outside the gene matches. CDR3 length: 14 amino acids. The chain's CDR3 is CASSNRGLGNTIYF. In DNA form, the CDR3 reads TGTGCCAGCAGCAACAGGGGCCTCGGAAACACCATATATTTT.

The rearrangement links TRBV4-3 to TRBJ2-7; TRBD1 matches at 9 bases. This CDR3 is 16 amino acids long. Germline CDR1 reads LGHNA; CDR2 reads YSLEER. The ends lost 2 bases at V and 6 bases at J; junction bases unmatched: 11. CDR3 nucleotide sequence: TGCGCCAGCAGCCAACTAACCGGGACAGGGAAGGGCGAGCAGTACTTC. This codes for CASSQLTGTGKGEQYF.

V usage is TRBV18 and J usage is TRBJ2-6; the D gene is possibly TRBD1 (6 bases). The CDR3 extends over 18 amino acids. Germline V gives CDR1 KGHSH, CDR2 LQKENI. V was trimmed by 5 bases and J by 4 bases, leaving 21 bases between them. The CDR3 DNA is TGTGCCAGCTCAGGTAATCCGGGACAACGTGGGGGGGCCAACGTCCTGACTTTC. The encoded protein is CASSGNPGQRGGANVLTF. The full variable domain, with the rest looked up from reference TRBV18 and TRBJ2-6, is NAGVMQNPRHLVRRRGQEARLRCSPMKGHSHVYWYRQLPEEGLKFMVYLQKENIIDESGMPKERFSAEFPKEGPSILRIQQVVRGDSAAYFCASSGNPGQRGGANVLTFGAGSRLTVL.

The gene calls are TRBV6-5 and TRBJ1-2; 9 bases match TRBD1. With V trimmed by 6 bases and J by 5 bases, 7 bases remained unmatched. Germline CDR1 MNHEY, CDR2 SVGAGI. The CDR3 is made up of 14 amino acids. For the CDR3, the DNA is TGTGCCAGCAGCCCCGGGACAGGGATATATGGCTACACCTTC. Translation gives CASSPGTGIYGYTF.

The CDR3: CATSFRTSERYQTGADTQYF. DNA for the CDR3: TGTGCCACCAGCTTTCGGACTAGCGAGAGGTATCAAACAGGGGCAGATACGCAGTATTTT. The J gene is TRBJ2-3, the V gene TRBV15; 9 nucleotides line up with TRBD2. The CDR3 is made up of 20 amino acids. Germline V gene data show CDR1 as LNHNV and CDR2 as YYDKDF (reference sequence). V shed 5 bases and J 4 bases; nucleotides not matched to a gene: 22.

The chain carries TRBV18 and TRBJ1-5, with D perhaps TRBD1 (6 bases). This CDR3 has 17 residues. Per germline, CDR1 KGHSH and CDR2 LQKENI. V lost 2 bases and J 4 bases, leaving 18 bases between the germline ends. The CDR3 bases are TGTGCCAGCTCACCATTTAGGACAGCCGAAAGGAATCAGCCCCAGCATTTT. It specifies CASSPFRTAERNQPQHF.

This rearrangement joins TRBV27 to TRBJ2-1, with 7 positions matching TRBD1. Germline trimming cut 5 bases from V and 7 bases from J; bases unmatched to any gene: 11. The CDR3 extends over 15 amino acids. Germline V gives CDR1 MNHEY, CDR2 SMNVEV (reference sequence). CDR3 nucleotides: TGTGCCAGCAGTCCCGCCCAGACAGGGAATAATGAGCAGTTCTTC. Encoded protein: CASSPAQTGNNEQFF.

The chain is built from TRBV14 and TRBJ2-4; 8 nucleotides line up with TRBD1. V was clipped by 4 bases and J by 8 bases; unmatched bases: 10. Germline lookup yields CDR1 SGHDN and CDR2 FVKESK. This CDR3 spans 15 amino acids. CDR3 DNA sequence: TGTGCCAGCAGCCCACGGACAGGGTACGAGGACATTCAGTACTTC. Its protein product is CASSPRTGYEDIQYF. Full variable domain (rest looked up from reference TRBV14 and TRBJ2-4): EAGVTQFPSHSVIEKGQTVTLRCDPISGHDNLYWYRRVMGKEIKFLLHFVKESKQDESGMPNNRFLAERTGGTYSTLKVQPAELEDSGVYFCASSPRTGYEDIQYFGAGTRLSVL.

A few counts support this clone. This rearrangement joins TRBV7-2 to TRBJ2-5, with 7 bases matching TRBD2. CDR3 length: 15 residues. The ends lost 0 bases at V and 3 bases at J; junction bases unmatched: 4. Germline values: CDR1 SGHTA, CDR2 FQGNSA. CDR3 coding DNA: TGTGCCAGCAGCTTAGCTAGCGGGCCCAAAGAGACCCAGTACTTC. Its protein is CASSLASGPKETQYF.

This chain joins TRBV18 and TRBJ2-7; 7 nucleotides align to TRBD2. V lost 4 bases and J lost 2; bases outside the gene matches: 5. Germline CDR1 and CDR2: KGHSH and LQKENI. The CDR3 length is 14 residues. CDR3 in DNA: TGTGCCAGCTCACAAACCGGGACTACCTACGAGCAGTACTTC. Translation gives CASSQTGTTYEQYF.

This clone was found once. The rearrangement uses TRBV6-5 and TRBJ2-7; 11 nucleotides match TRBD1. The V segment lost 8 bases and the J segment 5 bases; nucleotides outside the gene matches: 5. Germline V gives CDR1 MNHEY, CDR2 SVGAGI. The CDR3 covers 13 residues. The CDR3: CASGQGAQNEQYF. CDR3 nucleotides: TGTGCCAGCGGACAGGGGGCGCAGAACGAGCAGTACTTC.

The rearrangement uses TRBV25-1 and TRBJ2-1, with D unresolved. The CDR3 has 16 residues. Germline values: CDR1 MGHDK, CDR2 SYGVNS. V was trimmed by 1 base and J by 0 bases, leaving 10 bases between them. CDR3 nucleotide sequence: TGTGCCAGCAGTGAATTTAACAGCAGCTCCTACAATGAGCAGTTCTTC. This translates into CASSEFNSSSYNEQFF.

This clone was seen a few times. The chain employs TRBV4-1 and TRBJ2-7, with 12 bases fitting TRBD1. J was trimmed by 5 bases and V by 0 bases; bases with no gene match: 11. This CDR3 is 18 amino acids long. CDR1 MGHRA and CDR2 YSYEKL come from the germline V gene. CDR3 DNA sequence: TGCGCCAGCAGCCAAGATGGGGGACAGGGGGCCTTTAGGGACGAGCAGTACTTC. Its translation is CASSQDGGQGAFRDEQYF.

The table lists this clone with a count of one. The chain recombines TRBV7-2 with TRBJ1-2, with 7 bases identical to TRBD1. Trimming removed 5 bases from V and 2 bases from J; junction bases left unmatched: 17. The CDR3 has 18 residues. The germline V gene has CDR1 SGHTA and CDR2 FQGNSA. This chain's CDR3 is CASSQCLRDSVPNYGYTF. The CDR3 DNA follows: TGTGCCAGCAGCCAATGCCTCCGGGACAGTGTACCCAACTATGGCTACACCTTC.

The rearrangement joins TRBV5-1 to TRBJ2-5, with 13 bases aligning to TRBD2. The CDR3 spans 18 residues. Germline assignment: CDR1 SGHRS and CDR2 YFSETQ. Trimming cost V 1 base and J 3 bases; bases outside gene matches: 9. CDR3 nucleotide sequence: TGCGCCAGCAGCTTGCCGGGACTAGCGGGAATGTGCGAAGAGACCCAGTACTTC. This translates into CASSLPGLAGMCEETQYF.

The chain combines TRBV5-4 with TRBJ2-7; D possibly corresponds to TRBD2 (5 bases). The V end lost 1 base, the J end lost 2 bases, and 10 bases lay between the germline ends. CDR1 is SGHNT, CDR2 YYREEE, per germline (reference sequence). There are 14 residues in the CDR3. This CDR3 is CASSLTSGPYEQYF. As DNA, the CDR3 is TGTGCCAGCAGCTTGACCAGCGGCCCCTACGAGCAGTACTTC. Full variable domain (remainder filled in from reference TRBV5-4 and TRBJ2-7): ETGVTQSPTHLIKTRGQQVTLRCSSQSGHNTVSWYQQALGQGPQFIFQYYREEENGRGNFPPRFSGLQFPNYSSELNVNALELDDSALYLCASSLTSGPYEQYFGPGTRLTVT.

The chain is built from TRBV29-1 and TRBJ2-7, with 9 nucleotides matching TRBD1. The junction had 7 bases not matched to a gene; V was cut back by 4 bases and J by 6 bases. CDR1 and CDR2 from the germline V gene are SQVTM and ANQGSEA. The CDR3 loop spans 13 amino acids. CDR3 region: CSVAGTGYAEQYF. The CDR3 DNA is TGCAGCGTTGCGGGGACAGGGTATGCCGAGCAGTACTTC.